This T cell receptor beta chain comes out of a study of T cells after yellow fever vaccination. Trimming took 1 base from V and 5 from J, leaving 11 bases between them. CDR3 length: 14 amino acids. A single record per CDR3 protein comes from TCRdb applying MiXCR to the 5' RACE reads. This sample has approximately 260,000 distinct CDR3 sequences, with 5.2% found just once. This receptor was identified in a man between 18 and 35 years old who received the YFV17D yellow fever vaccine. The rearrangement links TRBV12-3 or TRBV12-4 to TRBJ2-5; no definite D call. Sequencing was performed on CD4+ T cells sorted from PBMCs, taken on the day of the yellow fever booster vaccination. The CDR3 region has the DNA TGTGCCAGCAGTTTAGGGCGGATTAGGGAGACCCAGTACTTC. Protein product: CASSLGRIRETQYF.